This entry lists 30 T cell receptor beta chains sequenced from one sample in a study of T cells in women clearing cervical HPV infection. Sequenced by immunoSEQ multiplex PCR; TCRdb stores in-frame clones only, minus some. Its clone listing holds around 40,000 clones. The sample was blood buffy coat. These receptors came from a woman between 18 and 75 years old with a cervical HPV16 infection that either progressed to CIN3+ or cleared (not recorded which).

Comments on this clone: The read gets to within 3 residues of the CDR3 end, and the germline J gene fills in the rest. V and J are TRBV7-7 and TRBJ1-2; TRBD1 agrees at 8 bases. Looked up from germline, CDR1 is SSHAT and CDR2 is FNYEAQ (reference sequence). The CDR3 is 16 residues long. The CDR3 sequence is CASSLADRGRQETYTF. CDR3 DNA (partial): TGTGCCAGCAGCTTAGCAGACAGGGGAAGGCAAGAGACC.

About this clone itself: The observed sequence ends 3 residues before the CDR3 terminus, with the missing tail filled in from the germline J gene. The rearrangement uses TRBV7-3 and TRBJ2-5; 11 bases are a match to TRBD2. CDR3 size: 14 residues. V was clipped by 8 bases and J by 5 bases; unmatched bases: 7. Germline-derived CDR1 and CDR2 are SGHTA and FQGTGA. The sequenced CDR3 bases are TGTGCCAGCGGGTTAGCGGGAGGGGGGGAGACC. This encodes CASGLAGGGET. The whole CDR3 is CASGLAGGGETQYF.

As for this clone: The observed sequence ends 3 residues before the CDR3 terminus, with the missing tail filled in from the germline J gene. The gene calls are TRBV13 and TRBJ1-2; 9 nucleotides agree with TRBD1. The J segment lost 7 bases and the V segment lost 5 bases, leaving 11 bases of the junction unmatched. The CDR3 sequence is 15 residues long. Germline values: CDR1 PRHDT, CDR2 FYEKMQ (reference sequence). CDR3 residues: CASSPGQGGTVGYTF. CDR3 bases read: TGTGCCAGCAGCCCGGGACAGGGAGGGACCGTTGGC.

Regarding this clone: The sequence runs out 3 residues before the end of the CDR3; the remainder is reconstructed from the germline J gene. V and J are TRBV7-9 and TRBJ1-2; tentatively, D is TRBD1 (5 bases). CDR1 and CDR2 (germline): SEHNR, FQNEAQ (reference sequence). V was trimmed by 3 bases and J by 4 bases, leaving 6 bases between them. CDR3 length: 12 amino acids. The part of the CDR3 DNA that was read is TGTGCCAGCAGCTTCGACAGCTATGGC. It encodes CASSFDSYG. The CDR3, in full, reads CASSFDSYGYTF.

Concerning this clone itself: The read ends 3 residues shy of where the CDR3 ends; the end is completed using the germline J gene. The chain carries TRBV7-3 and TRBJ2-1; 8 positions match TRBD2. The germline gives CDR1 SGHTA, CDR2 FQGTGA. J was trimmed by 5 bases and V by 4 bases; bases with no gene match: 13. This CDR3 spans 17 amino acids. Here the CDR3 reads CASSSKRPGLDHNEQFF. CDR3 DNA (partial): TGTGCCAGCAGCTCCAAGCGACCGGGACTAGATCACAATGAG.

Note on this clone: The read finishes 3 residues shy of the CDR3 end, and the germline J gene is used to complete it. This chain connects TRBV7-2 to TRBJ1-1, with D perhaps TRBD1 (5 bases). The CDR3 consists of 13 residues. CDR1 SGHTA and CDR2 FQGNSA come from the germline V gene. The germline V and J ends were trimmed by 10 bases and 3 bases, with 15 bases remaining between them. CDR3 DNA, as far as it was read: TGTGCCACCAGGCGGGGCTTGGACACTGAA. Translated, it gives CATRRGLDTE. The entire CDR3 is CATRRGLDTEAFF. Full variable domain (missing parts from reference TRBV7-2 and TRBJ1-1): GAGVSQSPSNKVTEKGKDVELRCDPISGHTALYWYRQSLGQGLEFLIYFQGNSAPDKSGLPSDRFSAERTGGSVSTLTIQRTQQEDSAVYLCATRRGLDTEAFFGQGTRLTVV.

On this clone: The DNA ends 3 residues before the CDR3 does, and the rest of the CDR3 is filled in from the germline J gene. The V call is TRBV20-1, the J call TRBJ1-2; perhaps TRBD1 as D (6 bases). The CDR3 loop spans 18 amino acids. The germline V gene has CDR1 DFQATT and CDR2 SNEGSKA (reference sequence). Trimming removed 6 bases at V and 1 base at J, with 27 bases between. The DNA read from the CDR3 is TGCAGTGCCATCGGAGATGATAGCCGAGACAGGATTAACTATGGC. Translated, it gives CSAIGDDSRDRINYG. The entire CDR3 sequence reads CSAIGDDSRDRINYGYTF.

In the case of this clone: The read is 3 residues too short to cover the CDR3 end, so that end is filled in from the germline J gene. The chain employs TRBV19 and TRBJ1-6; TRBD1 agrees at 8 bases. CDR1 and CDR2 from the germline V gene are LNHDA and SQIVND (reference sequence). Germline trimming cut 8 bases from V and 7 bases from J; bases unmatched to any gene: 7. The CDR3 has 14 residues. Partial CDR3 DNA: TGTGCCAGTCGGACAGGGCTTGGCAATTCACCC. This translates into CASRTGLGNSP. The CDR3 as a whole reads CASRTGLGNSPLHF.

In the case of this clone: The sequence runs out 3 residues before the end of the CDR3; the remainder is reconstructed from the germline J gene. The rearrangement links TRBV11-3 to TRBJ2-7; no reliable D call. The V gene lost 1 base and the J gene lost 5 bases, with 15 bases spanning the gap. CDR1 SGHNT and CDR2 YENEEA come from the germline V gene. This CDR3 has 15 amino acids. The CDR3 DNA, read in part, is TGTGCCAGCAGCTTAGGCCAGGCGCCCATGGACGAG. Encoded protein: CASSLGQAPMDE. The CDR3 as a whole reads CASSLGQAPMDEQYF.

A note on this clone: The CDR3 goes on 3 residues after the read ends, and that part is filled in from the germline J gene. The V and J genes are TRBV7-3 and TRBJ2-2; D remains ambiguous. Trimming took off 5 bases at V and 2 bases at J, with 3 bases between the two ends. CDR3 length equals 12 residues. Looked up from germline, CDR1 is SGHTA and CDR2 is FQGTGA. The CDR3 DNA, read in part, is TGTGCCAGCAGCCTAAACACCGGGGAG. This encodes CASSLNTGE. In full, the CDR3 reads CASSLNTGELFF.

The covered CDR3 bases are TGTGCCAGTTCCGCCAGGGCGCATGACCTGCCCTATGGC. Translation gives CASSARAHDLPYG. In full, the CDR3 reads CASSARAHDLPYGYTF. The chain carries TRBV19 and TRBJ1-2; possibly TRBD1 for D (5 bases). Read coverage stops 3 residues before the CDR3 terminus; the germline J gene supplies the remainder. The CDR3 extends over 16 amino acids. Trimming cost V 8 bases and J 4 bases, with 23 bases left between them. Per the germline V gene, CDR1 is LNHDA and CDR2 is SQIVND (reference sequence).

About this clone itself: Read data end 3 residues before the CDR3 end; the end is taken from the germline J gene. V usage is TRBV5-1 and J usage is TRBJ1-4; the match to TRBD1 covers 7 bases. The CDR3 covers 16 residues. V was pared by 4 bases and J by 0 bases, with 6 bases of the junction left unmatched. Germline V lookup: CDR1 SGHRS, CDR2 YFSETQ. CDR3 region: CASSPLTGATNEKLFF. The sequenced part of the CDR3 DNA is TGCGCCAGCAGCCCCTTAACAGGGGCAACTAATGAAAAA.

CDR3 bases read: TGTGCCAGCAGCTTTGGCAGGGGGTATACGGAC. This encodes CASSFGRGYTD. Given in full, the CDR3 is CASSFGRGYTDYTF. This rearrangement joins TRBV7-9 to TRBJ1-2; 7 nucleotides align to TRBD1. The sequence runs out 3 residues before the end of the CDR3; the remainder is reconstructed from the germline J gene. In germline, CDR1 is SEHNR, CDR2 FQNEAQ (reference sequence). The CDR3 totals 14 residues.

To note about this clone: The sample carries other DNA sequences with the same CDR3. The part of the CDR3 DNA that was read is TGCGCCAGCAGCTTGGTCGCCAGCCAAGAGACC. Translating gives CASSLVASQET. The CDR3 in its entirety is CASSLVASQETQYF. The V call is TRBV5-1, the J call TRBJ2-5; D gene unclear. The DNA ends 3 residues before the CDR3 does, and the rest of the CDR3 is filled in from the germline J gene. Per the germline V gene, CDR1 is SGHRS and CDR2 is YFSETQ. Trimming removed 0 bases at V and 1 base at J, with 7 bases between. This CDR3 comprises 14 residues.

A note on this clone: The CDR3 end falls 3 residues outside the read, so it is completed with the germline J gene. J is TRBJ2-1 and V is TRBV14; 13 bases map to TRBD2. The V gene's germline CDR1 is SGHDN and CDR2 FVKESK. The CDR3 covers 16 residues. J was trimmed by 7 bases and V by 3 bases; bases with no gene match: 6. CDR3 DNA, as far as it was read: TGTGCCAGCAGCCAGCGGACTAGCGGGGGTAGGAATGAG. It codes for CASSQRTSGGRNE. The full CDR3 protein is CASSQRTSGGRNEQFF.

Regarding this clone: The CDR3 extends 3 residues past the end of the read, so its final part is completed from the germline J gene. The chain employs TRBV19 and TRBJ1-1, with 7 bases aligning to TRBD1. The germline CDR1 and CDR2 sequences are LNHDA and SQIVND (reference sequence). V shed 5 bases, J shed 3 bases, and the junction held 12 bases outside the gene matches. This CDR3 has 16 amino acids. CDR3 residues: CASSYGGTDKHTEAFF. The covered CDR3 bases are TGTGCCAGTAGTTATGGCGGGACAGATAAGCACACTGAA.

Details on this clone: The read ends 3 residues shy of where the CDR3 ends; the end is completed using the germline J gene. The chain is built from TRBV7-2 and TRBJ2-7; no firm D call. This CDR3 spans 13 amino acids. The ends were cut back, 0 bases at V and 5 bases at J, with 8 bases in the middle. Germline V gives CDR1 SGHTA, CDR2 FQGNSA. CDR3 in amino acids: CASSLARQNEQYF. Partial CDR3 DNA: TGTGCCAGCAGCTTAGCGCGGCAGAACGAG.

On this clone itself: The DNA ends 3 residues before the CDR3 does, and the rest of the CDR3 is filled in from the germline J gene. The rearrangement links TRBV20-1 to TRBJ2-3; D is perhaps TRBD1 or TRBD2 (5 bases each). The length of the CDR3 is 14 residues. The germline V gene has CDR1 DFQATT and CDR2 SNEGSKA (reference sequence). Trimming removed 2 bases from V and 0 bases from J, with 9 bases in between. CDR3 sequence reads: CSARQGASTDTQYF. The DNA read from the CDR3 is TGCAGTGCTAGACAGGGAGCTAGCACAGATACG.

Note on this clone: The sequenced fragment ends 3 residues before the CDR3 boundary, so the rest is inferred from the germline J gene. V and J are TRBV20-1 and TRBJ1-1, with no clear D. The CDR3 runs to 15 residues. In germline, CDR1 is DFQATT, CDR2 SNEGSKA (reference sequence). The CDR3 bases that were read are TGCAGTGCTAGAGATCCTCGCGTCCCGTGGTCGGAA. Its translation is CSARDPRVPWSE. The whole CDR3 sequence reads CSARDPRVPWSEAFF.

Notes on this clone: The read halts 3 residues ahead of the CDR3 end, with the missing end drawn from the germline J gene. V is TRBV19 and J is TRBJ1-2, with D unresolved. Germline V lookup: CDR1 LNHDA, CDR2 SQIVND (reference sequence). CDR3 size: 14 residues. The CDR3 spells CASSEIANTYDYTF. The DNA read from the CDR3 is TGTGCCAGTAGTGAGATAGCGAACACCTACGAC.

As to this clone: The CDR3 end falls 3 residues outside the read, so it is completed with the germline J gene. The chain employs TRBV2 and TRBJ2-5; 10 bases are a match to TRBD2. Per the germline V gene, CDR1 is SNHLY and CDR2 is FYNNEI. V was pared by 6 bases and J by 4 bases, with 8 bases of the junction left unmatched. This CDR3 region has 15 residues. This chain's CDR3 is CASRLIAGGRETQYF. The sequenced part of the CDR3 DNA is TGTGCCAGCAGACTGATAGCGGGAGGAAGAGAGACC.

A word on this clone: The DNA ends 3 residues before the CDR3 does, and the rest of the CDR3 is filled in from the germline J gene. This rearrangement joins TRBV14 to TRBJ1-2; 8 nucleotides match TRBD1. V shed 5 bases and J 7 bases; nucleotides not matched to a gene: 9. The CDR3 runs 14 residues. The germline V gene encodes CDR1 SGHDN and CDR2 FVKESK. The CDR3 protein is CASSSDREGFGYTF. The DNA read from the CDR3 is TGTGCCAGCAGCTCGGACAGGGAAGGTTTTGGC.

Remarks on this clone: The DNA ends 3 residues before the CDR3 does, and the rest of the CDR3 is filled in from the germline J gene. V and J are TRBV20-1 and TRBJ2-3, with TRBD2 matching over 13 bases. J was trimmed by 6 bases and V by 5 bases; bases with no gene match: 5. Germline V gene data show CDR1 as DFQATT and CDR2 as SNEGSKA (reference sequence). CDR3 length: 14 amino acids. The chain's CDR3 is CSALTSGRLDTQYF. CDR3 bases read: TGCAGTGCTTTGACTAGCGGGAGGCTTGATACG.

As regards this clone: The read gets to within 3 residues of the CDR3 end, and the germline J gene fills in the rest. The sample contains more than one DNA sequence encoding this CDR3. V and J are TRBV19 and TRBJ1-3; 8 bases are shared with TRBD1. V gave up 6 bases and J gave up 3 bases; unmatched junction bases: 7. Germline loops: CDR1 LNHDA, CDR2 SQIVND (reference sequence). The CDR3 sequence is 15 residues long. CDR3 bases read: TGTGCCAGTAGCCGACAGGGGAATTTTGGAAACACC. Protein sequence: CASSRQGNFGNT. The CDR3 reads in full as CASSRQGNFGNTIYF.

As for this clone: Compared with germline, one end of the junction differs, possibly owing to a read error. Sequencing ends 3 residues short of the CDR3 end; the germline J gene provides the rest. The rearrangement links TRBV30 to TRBJ2-3; D call uncertain. Germline V CDR1 and CDR2: GTSNPN, SVGIG (reference sequence). The length of the CDR3 is 12 residues. The part of the CDR3 DNA that was read is TGTGCCTGGAGTGTGGTCCCAGAGACG. Protein: CAWSVVPET. The CDR3, in full, reads CAWSVVPETQYF.

As to this clone: The sequenced fragment ends 3 residues before the CDR3 boundary, so the rest is inferred from the germline J gene. The chain is built from TRBV7-2 and TRBJ1-1, with a tentative D call TRBD1 (6 bases). The length of the CDR3 is 14 residues. Trimming removed 1 base from V and 6 bases from J, with 12 bases in between. Germline values: CDR1 SGHTA, CDR2 FQGNSA. The sequenced part of the CDR3 DNA is TGTGCCAGCAGCTTAGTACCAGGGGACCCTGAA. This gives the protein CASSLVPGDPE. The whole CDR3 reads CASSLVPGDPEAFF.

To note about this clone: The read is 3 residues too short to cover the CDR3 end, so that end is filled in from the germline J gene. This rearrangement joins TRBV20-1 to TRBJ2-7, with a possible D match to TRBD1 (6 bases). CDR3 length: 13 amino acids. The V end was cut by 6 bases, the J end by 3 bases, with 15 bases between. The germline V gene has CDR1 DFQATT and CDR2 SNEGSKA (reference sequence). Incomplete CDR3 DNA: TGCAGTGCCTTACCAGGGGACGACTACGAG. Its protein product is CSALPGDDYE. The whole CDR3 protein reads CSALPGDDYEQYF.

On this clone itself: The read ends 3 residues shy of where the CDR3 ends; the end is completed using the germline J gene. The V and J genes are TRBV5-1 and TRBJ1-5; 7 bases map to TRBD1. Per germline, CDR1 SGHRS and CDR2 YFSETQ. This CDR3 spans 15 amino acids. Trimming took 3 bases from V and 5 from J; bases not matched to a gene: 8. The CDR3 sequence: CASSWTGGGDQPQHF. CDR3 DNA (partial): TGCGCCAGCAGCTGGACAGGAGGGGGTGATCAGCCC.

Concerning this clone itself: The CDR3 goes on 3 residues after the read ends, and that part is filled in from the germline J gene. The rearrangement links TRBV7-6 to TRBJ1-1; D may be TRBD1 (5 bases). Germline CDR1 and CDR2: SGHVS and FNYEAQ. V was clipped by 5 bases and J by 0 bases, with 19 bases between them. The CDR3 has 17 amino acids. Incomplete CDR3 DNA: TGTGCCAGCAGCGCAAATTATCCAGGGATAATGAACACTGAA. It translates to CASSANYPGIMNTE. The whole CDR3 sequence is CASSANYPGIMNTEAFF.

In the case of this clone: The read terminates 3 residues ahead of where the CDR3 ends, so the germline J gene completes it. The chain uses TRBV29-1 and TRBJ2-3; 13 nucleotides line up with TRBD2. Germline CDR1 SQVTM, CDR2 ANQGSEA. CDR3 length: 15 residues. The CDR3 reads CSVGGTSGDKETQYF. CDR3 DNA, as far as it was read: TGCAGCGTTGGGGGGACTAGCGGGGATAAAGAGACG.